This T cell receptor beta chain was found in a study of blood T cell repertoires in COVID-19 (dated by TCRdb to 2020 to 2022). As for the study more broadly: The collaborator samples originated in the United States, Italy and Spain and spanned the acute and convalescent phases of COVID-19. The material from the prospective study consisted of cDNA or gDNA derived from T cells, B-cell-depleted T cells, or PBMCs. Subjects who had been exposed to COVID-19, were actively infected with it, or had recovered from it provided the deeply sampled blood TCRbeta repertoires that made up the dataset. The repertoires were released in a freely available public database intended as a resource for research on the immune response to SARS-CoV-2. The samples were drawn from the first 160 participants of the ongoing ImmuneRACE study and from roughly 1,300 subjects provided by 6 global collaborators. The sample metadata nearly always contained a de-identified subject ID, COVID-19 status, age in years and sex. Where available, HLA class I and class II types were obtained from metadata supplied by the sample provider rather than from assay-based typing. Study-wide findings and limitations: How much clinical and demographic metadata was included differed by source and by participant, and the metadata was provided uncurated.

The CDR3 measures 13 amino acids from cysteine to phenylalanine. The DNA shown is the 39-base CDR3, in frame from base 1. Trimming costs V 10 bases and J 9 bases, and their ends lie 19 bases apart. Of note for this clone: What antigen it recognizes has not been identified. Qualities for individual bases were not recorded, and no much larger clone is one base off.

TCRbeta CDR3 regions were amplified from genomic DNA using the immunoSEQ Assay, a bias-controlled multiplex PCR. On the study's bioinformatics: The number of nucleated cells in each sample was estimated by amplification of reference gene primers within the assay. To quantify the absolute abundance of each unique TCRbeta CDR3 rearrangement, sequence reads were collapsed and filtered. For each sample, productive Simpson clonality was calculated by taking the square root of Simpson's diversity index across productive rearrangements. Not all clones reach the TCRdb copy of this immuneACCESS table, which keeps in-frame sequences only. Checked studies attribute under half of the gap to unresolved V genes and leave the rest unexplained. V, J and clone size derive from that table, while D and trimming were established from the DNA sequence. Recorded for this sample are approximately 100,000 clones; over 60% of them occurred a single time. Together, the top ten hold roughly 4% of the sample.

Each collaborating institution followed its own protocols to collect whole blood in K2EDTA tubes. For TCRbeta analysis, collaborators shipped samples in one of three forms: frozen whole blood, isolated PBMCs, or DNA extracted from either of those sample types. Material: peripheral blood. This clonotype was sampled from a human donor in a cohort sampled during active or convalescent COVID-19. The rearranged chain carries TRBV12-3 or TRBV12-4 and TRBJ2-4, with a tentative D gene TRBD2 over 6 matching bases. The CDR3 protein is CATRARERFIQYF. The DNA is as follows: TGTGCCACCCGGGCCCGGGAGAGGTTCATTCAGTACTTC.